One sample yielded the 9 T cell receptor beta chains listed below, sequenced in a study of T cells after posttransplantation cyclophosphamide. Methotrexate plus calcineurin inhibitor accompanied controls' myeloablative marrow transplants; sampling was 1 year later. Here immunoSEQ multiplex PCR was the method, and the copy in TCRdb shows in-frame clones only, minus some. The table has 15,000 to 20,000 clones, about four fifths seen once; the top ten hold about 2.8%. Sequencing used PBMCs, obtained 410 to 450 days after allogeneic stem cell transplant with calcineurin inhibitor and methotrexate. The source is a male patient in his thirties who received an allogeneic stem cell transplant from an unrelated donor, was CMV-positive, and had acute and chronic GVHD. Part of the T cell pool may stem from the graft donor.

The CDR3 DNA is TGTGCCAGCAGCCCAGGGGATAGGCATGGCTACACCTTC. This encodes CASSPGDRHGYTF. This chain links TRBV9 with TRBJ1-2; tentatively, D is TRBD1 (6 bases). V gave up 4 bases and J gave up 6 bases, with 13 bases separating them. This CDR3 is 13 amino acids long. Germline V gives CDR1 SGDLS, CDR2 YYNGEE.

Here the CDR3 DNA reads TGTGCCATCCGGACGTGGTCGGGGGATGAGCAGTACTTC. It encodes CAIRTWSGDEQYF. The chain combines TRBV10-3 with TRBJ2-7, with D tentatively TRBD2 (6 bases). The CDR3 extends over 13 amino acids. Trimming took 8 bases from V and 7 from J, leaving 18 bases between them. From germline, CDR1 is ENHRY and CDR2 SYGVKD.

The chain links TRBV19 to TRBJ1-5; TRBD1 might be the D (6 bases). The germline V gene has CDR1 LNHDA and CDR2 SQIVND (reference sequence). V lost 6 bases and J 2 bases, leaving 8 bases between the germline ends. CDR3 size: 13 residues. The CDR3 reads CASRGGGNQPQHF. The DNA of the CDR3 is TGTGCCAGTAGAGGGGGGGGCAATCAGCCCCAGCATTTT.

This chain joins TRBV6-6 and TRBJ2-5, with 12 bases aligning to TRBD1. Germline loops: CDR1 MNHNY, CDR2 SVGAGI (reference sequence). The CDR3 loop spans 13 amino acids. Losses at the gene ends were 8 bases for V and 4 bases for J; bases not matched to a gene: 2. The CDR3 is CASGTGGRETQYF. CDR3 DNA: TGTGCCAGCGGGACAGGGGGCAGAGAGACCCAGTACTTC.

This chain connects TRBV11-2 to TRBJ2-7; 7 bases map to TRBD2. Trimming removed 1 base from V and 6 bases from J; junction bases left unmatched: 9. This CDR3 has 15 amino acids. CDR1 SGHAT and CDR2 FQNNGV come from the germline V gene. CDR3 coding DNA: TGTGCCAGCAGCTTAGGCGCCGGGACTATCCGCGAGCAGTACTTC. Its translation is CASSLGAGTIREQYF.

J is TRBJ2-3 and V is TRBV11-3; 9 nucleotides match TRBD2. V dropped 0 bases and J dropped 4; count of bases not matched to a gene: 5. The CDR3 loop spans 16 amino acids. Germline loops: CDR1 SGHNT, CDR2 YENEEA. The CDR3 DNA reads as TGTGCCAGCAGCTTAGATAGCGGGAGTTCGTCAGATACGCAGTATTTT. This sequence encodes CASSLDSGSSSDTQYF.

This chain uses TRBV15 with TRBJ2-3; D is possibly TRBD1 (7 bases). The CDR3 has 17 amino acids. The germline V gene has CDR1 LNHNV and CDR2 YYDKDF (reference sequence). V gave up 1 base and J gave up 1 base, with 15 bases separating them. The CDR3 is CATSRARGQGGTDTQYF. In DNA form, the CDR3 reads TGTGCCACCAGCAGAGCCCGGGGGCAGGGGGGCACAGATACGCAGTATTTT.

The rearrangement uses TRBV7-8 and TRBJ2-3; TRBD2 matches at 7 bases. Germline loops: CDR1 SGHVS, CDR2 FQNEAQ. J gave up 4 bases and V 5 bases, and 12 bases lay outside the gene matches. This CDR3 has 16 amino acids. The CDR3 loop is CASSPRDYAAADTQYF. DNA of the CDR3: TGTGCCAGCAGCCCACGGGACTATGCAGCCGCAGATACGCAGTATTTT.

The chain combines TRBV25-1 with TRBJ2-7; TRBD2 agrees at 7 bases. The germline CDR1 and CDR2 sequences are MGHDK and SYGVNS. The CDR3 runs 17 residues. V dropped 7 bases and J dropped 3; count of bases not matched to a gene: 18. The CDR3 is CASIKRVGGRIFYEQYF. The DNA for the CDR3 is TGTGCCAGCATCAAAAGAGTCGGCGGGAGAATCTTCTACGAGCAGTACTTC.